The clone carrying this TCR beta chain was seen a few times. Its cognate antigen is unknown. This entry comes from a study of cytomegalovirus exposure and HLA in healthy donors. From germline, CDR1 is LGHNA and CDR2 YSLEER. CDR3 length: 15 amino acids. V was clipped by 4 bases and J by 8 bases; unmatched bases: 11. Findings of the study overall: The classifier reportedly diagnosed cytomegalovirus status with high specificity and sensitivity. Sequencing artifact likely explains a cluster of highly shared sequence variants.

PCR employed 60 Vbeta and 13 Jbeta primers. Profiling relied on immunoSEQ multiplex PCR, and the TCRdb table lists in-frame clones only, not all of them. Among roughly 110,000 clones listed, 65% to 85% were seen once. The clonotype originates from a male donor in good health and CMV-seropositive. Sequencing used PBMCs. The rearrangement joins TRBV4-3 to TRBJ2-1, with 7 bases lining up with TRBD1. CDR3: CASSRTERGGDEQFF. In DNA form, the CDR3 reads TGCGCCAGCAGCCGAACGGAGCGAGGGGGCGATGAGCAGTTCTTC.